These T cell receptor beta chains were read from a single sample in a study of CD8 T cells in Susac syndrome. TCRdb analysed the immunoSEQ multiplex PCR reads with MiXCR anew, one entry per CDR3 protein. The repertoire includes approximately 54,000 distinct CDR3 sequences, approximately 95% of them detected once, and 0.75% sits in the top ten. The sample comprised CD8+ T cells from PBMCs. Source of these receptors: a human donor with Susac syndrome. CDR3s include the opening cysteine and the closing phenylalanine or tryptophan. D genes are given only for firm matches. Only part of the rows carry a size: once, few, many, or a class if the clone is expanded.

J,V,size,D,DNA,CDR3
TRBJ1-1,TRBV20-1,once,.,TGCAGTACTCGACTGAACACTGAAGCTTTCTTT,CSTRLNTEAFF
TRBJ2-7,TRBV13,.,.,TGTGCCAGCAGCCCCCTGGACTCTCCGGAGCAGTACTTC,CASSPLDSPEQYF
TRBJ2-7,TRBV27,.,TRBD2,TGTGCCAGCAGCTCGACTAGCGGGGATAGCTACGAGCAGTACTTC,CASSSTSGDSYEQYF
TRBJ2-6,TRBV30,.,.,TGTGCCTGGAGGGGGATTGCCTCTGGGGCCAACGTCCTGACTTTC,CAWRGIASGANVLTF
TRBJ2-6,TRBV28,.,.,TGTGCCACCCGGGGCGCGGCTGGGGCCAACGTCCTGACTTTC,CATRGAAGANVLTF
TRBJ2-5,TRBV9,.,.,TGTGCCAGCAGCGTCTCCCCTAGCGCGGAGACCCAGTACTTC,CASSVSPSAETQYF
TRBJ2-7,TRBV12-3/TRBV12-4,.,.,TGTGCCAGCAGTTCCGGGGGTCCTACCTACGAGCAGTACTTC,CASSSGGPTYEQYF
TRBJ1-1,TRBV1,.,.,TGCACCAGCAGCCAAGCCGCTCCCGGAGGTCGGAACACTGAAGCTTTCTTT,CTSSQAAPGGRNTEAFF
TRBJ2-1,TRBV7-3,.,.,TGTGCCAGCAGCTTAGGACCGTACGGGGGCAATGAGCAGTTCTTC,CASSLGPYGGNEQFF
TRBJ1-2,TRBV19,.,.,TGTGCCAGTACCCCCACGATAGGGGGTGTCAACTATGGCTACACCTTC,CASTPTIGGVNYGYTF
TRBJ1-1,TRBV28,.,.,TGTGCCAGCAGTTTATATCTCGGACAGATCGAAGCTTTCTTT,CASSLYLGQIEAFF
TRBJ2-2,TRBV28,.,.,TGTGCCAGCAGTCCCGGCTGGGGGCCGAACACCGGGGAGCTGTTTTTT,CASSPGWGPNTGELFF
TRBJ1-4,TRBV5-1,.,.,TGCGCCAGCAGCGCCGACAGGCCCTATAATGAAAAACTGTTTTTT,CASSADRPYNEKLFF
TRBJ2-5,TRBV19,.,TRBD2,TGTGCCAGTAGTTGGACTAGCGGGGGGTACCAAGAGACCCAGTACTTC,CASSWTSGGYQETQYF
TRBJ1-6,TRBV11-2,.,TRBD1,TGTGCCAGCAGCTCCGGGCCACCACACAGGGGAAATTCACCCCTCCACTTT,CASSSGPPHRGNSPLHF
TRBJ1-2,TRBV29-1,.,.,TGCAGCGTTGAAGATCGGAGGAGGAAGGGCGCCTATGGCTACACCTTC,CSVEDRRRKGAYGYTF
TRBJ1-1,TRBV15,.,.,TGTGCCACCAGCAGAAGGACGGTCGCGAGCACTGAAGCTTTCTTT,CATSRRTVASTEAFF
TRBJ2-7,TRBV15,once,.,TGTGCCACCAGCAGGTATTCCGGGGGCGAGCAGTACTTC,CATSRYSGGEQYF
TRBJ2-3,TRBV28,.,.,TGTGCCAGCAGTTTATGCATAAGGGACGTGGGAACTGGGACAGATACGCAGTATTTT,CASSLCIRDVGTGTDTQYF
TRBJ1-2,TRBV30,.,.,TGTGCCTGGAGTGAGGGGACCGCACTGTTAGGCTACACCTTC,CAWSEGTALLGYTF